The clone carrying this TCR beta chain was counted ten times or more. Other DNA sequences in this sample translate to the same CDR3. This entry comes from a study of shared clonotypes between healthy human individuals. Overall study: With ages of 18 to 49, the donors were two women and a few men.

The assay ran at deep level. PCR replicates performed on unsorted PBMC used approximately 300 ng DNA, 25,000 to 35,000 T cell genomes. The assay was immunoSEQ multiplex PCR, and TCRdb's table has in-frame clones only and misses some. The profile shows around 530,000 clones, roughly 72% of them singletons. The sequenced material came from PBMCs. This TCR was sampled from a middle-aged woman in good health. Some clones in this sample may be carry-over from other donors' samples.

DNA of the CDR3: TGCGCCAGCAGCTCAACTACCGCGAACACCGGGGAGCTGTTTTTT. It yields the protein CASSSTTANTGELFF. This chain connects TRBV5-1 to TRBJ2-2; D unclear. V was clipped by 3 bases and J by 0 bases, with 9 bases between them. Per germline, CDR1 SGHRS and CDR2 YFSETQ. The CDR3 covers 15 residues.